This entry lists 2 T cell receptor beta chains sequenced from one sample in a study of cytomegalovirus exposure and HLA in healthy donors. The primer mix had 60 Vbeta and 13 Jbeta primers. Here immunoSEQ multiplex PCR was the method, and the copy in TCRdb shows in-frame clones only, minus some. The table includes more than 80,000 clones, about 72% detected once. Sample: PBMCs. All receptors derive from a woman aged 60-75 years in good health and CMV-seropositive.

The gene calls are TRBV6-1 and TRBJ1-5; 7 bases agree with TRBD1. Germline V gives CDR1 MNHNS, CDR2 SASEGT. This CDR3 is built from 16 residues. With 4 bases clipped from V and 0 bases from J, the junction kept 6 bases outside the gene matches. The CDR3 nucleotides are TGTGCCAGCAGTGCGTACAGGGGAAATAGCAATCAGCCCCAGCATTTT. Translating it yields CASSAYRGNSNQPQHF.

V gene TRBV5-4 combines with J gene TRBJ1-2, with D possibly matching TRBD1 (6 bases). The CDR3 has 14 amino acids. V dropped 0 bases and J dropped 13 bases, with 19 bases sitting between them. The V gene's germline CDR1 is SGHNT and CDR2 YYREEE (reference sequence). CDR3 protein: CASSLDVGTPQSTF. The CDR3 nucleotides are TGTGCCAGCAGCTTGGATGTTGGGACACCCCAGAGCACCTTC.